These 3 T cell receptor beta chains were all obtained from the same sample, sequenced in a study of blood T cell repertoires in COVID-19 (dated by TCRdb to about 2020). To prepare the library, the immunoSEQ multiplex PCR assay was applied. The table was pulled from immuneACCESS by TCRdb, which kept in-frame rearrangements only. Such tables lose some clones; where checked, under half of the loss comes from unresolved V genes, and the rest has no known cause. This sample comprises 20,000 to 25,000 clones, 86% of them detected only once. Of the sample, about 18% is held by the ten largest clones. Sequenced: peripheral blood. The receptor source for this set is a human donor with acute or convalescent COVID-19. The donor label of this sample is uncertain.

The V and J genes are TRBV11-3 and TRBJ2-2, with D perhaps matching TRBD2 (6 bases). Looked up from germline, CDR1 is SGHNT and CDR2 is YENEEA. V was trimmed by 5 bases and J by 6 bases, leaving 10 bases between them. This CDR3 region has 13 residues. The CDR3 reads CASSQPGAGELFF. The CDR3, as DNA: TGTGCCAGCAGCCAGCCGGGGGCCGGGGAGCTGTTTTTT.

The J gene is TRBJ1-2, the V gene TRBV4-3; D unresolved. CDR3 size: 15 residues. In germline, CDR1 is LGHNA, CDR2 YSLEER. Trimming took off 0 bases at V and 1 base at J, with 9 bases between the two ends. CDR3 protein: CASSQEEDRNYGYTF. CDR3 DNA: TGCGCCAGCAGCCAAGAGGAGGACCGTAACTATGGCTACACCTTC.

The chain recombines TRBV18 with TRBJ1-1; no definite D call. The V end was cut by 2 bases, the J end by 5 bases, with 9 bases between. The germline V gene encodes CDR1 KGHSH and CDR2 LQKENI. The length of the CDR3 is 13 residues. This CDR3 reads CASSPVRETEAFF. In nucleotides, the CDR3 is TGTGCCAGCTCACCAGTACGGGAAACTGAAGCTTTCTTT. The complete variable domain, with remaining parts taken from reference TRBV18 and TRBJ1-1, reads NAGVMQNPRHLVRRRGQEARLRCSPMKGHSHVYWYRQLPEEGLKFMVYLQKENIIDESGMPKERFSAEFPKEGPSILRIQQVVRGDSAAYFCASSPVRETEAFFGQGTRLTVV.